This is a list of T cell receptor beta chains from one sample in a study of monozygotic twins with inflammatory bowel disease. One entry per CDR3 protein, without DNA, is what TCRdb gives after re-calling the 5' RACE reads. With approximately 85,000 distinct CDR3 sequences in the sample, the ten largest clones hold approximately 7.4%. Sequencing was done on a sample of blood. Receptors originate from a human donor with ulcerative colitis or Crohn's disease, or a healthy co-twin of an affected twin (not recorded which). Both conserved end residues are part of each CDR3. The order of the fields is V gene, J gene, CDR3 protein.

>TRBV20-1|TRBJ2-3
CSAPRGTTDTQYF
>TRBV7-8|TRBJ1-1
CASSLRLDRGKGLTEAFF
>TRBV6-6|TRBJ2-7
CATTGQIYEQYF
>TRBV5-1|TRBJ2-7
CASRERGRTYEQYF
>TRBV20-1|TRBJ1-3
CSARAPATGNTIYF
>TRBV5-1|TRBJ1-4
CASRPVVAATNEKLFF
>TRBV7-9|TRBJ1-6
CASSPGQGNNSPLHF
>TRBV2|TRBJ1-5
CASSRTDRNQPQHF
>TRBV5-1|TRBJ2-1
CASSFSVIREQFF
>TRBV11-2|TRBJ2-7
CASSLELGQFYEQYF
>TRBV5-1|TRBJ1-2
CASSPLGGMHYGYTF
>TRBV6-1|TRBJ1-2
CASSEPPGEGVFGYGYTF
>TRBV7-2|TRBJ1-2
CASSLGQEYGYTF
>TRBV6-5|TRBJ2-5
CASSYGAEGQETQYF
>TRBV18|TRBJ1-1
CASSPQGTANTEAFF
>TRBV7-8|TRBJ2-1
CASSLMDGTGSNEQFF
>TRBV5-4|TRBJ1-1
CASSLKWAGVGTEAFF
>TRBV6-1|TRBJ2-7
CATTRLGAGGLYEQYF
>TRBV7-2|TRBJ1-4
CASSFRTASNEKLFF
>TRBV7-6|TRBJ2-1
CASSQRTSGDEGEQFF
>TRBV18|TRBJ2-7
CASSYGEGAYEQYF
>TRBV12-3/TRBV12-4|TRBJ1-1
CASSKGPKAFF
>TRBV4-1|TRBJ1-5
CASSQWTVLANQPQHF
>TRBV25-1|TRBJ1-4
CASSTGITEKLFF
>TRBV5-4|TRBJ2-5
CASSGAGTSGGAETQYF
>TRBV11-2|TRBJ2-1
CASSFVRGINEQFF
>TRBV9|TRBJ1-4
CASSVGTSTNEKLFF
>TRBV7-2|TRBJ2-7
CASSLYQRTYEQYF
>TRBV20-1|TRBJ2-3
CSAPNLGSTDTQYF
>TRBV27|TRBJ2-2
CASSAGTGAGELFF
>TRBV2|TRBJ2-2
CASSEGGAIGTGELFF
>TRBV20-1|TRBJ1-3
CSARPIDSYSGNTIYF